The T cell receptor (beta chain) described here comes from a study of blood T cell repertoires in COVID-19. Looking at the study overall: The United States, Italy and Spain were the sources of the acute and convalescent COVID-19 samples. The analysed material was cDNA or gDNA that came from T cells, B-cell-depleted T cells, or PBMCs.

Germline loops: CDR1 SGDLS, CDR2 YYNGEE. This CDR3 region has 17 residues. The V and J ends lost 0 bases and 2 bases respectively, with 18 bases between them. How the authors handled the data: Using reference gene primer amplification, nucleated cell counts were estimated. Sequencing was performed with immunoSEQ multiplex PCR; in TCRdb, only in-frame clones are kept and a portion is missing. V and J calls and clone size are as listed in that table; D and trimming were resolved from the DNA. The sample consists of under 300,000 clones, 85% to 90% of them appearing once. V and J are TRBV9 and TRBJ2-7; D gene unclear. This TCR was recovered from a woman between 40 and 55 years old with acute or convalescent COVID-19. Sequencing was carried out using peripheral blood. DNA for the CDR3: TGTGCCAGCAGCGTAGTCCCAGGTCTCGTAGGCCCCTACGAGCAGTACGTC. This sequence encodes CASSVVPGLVGPYEQYV.